Following are 19 T cell receptor beta chains from one sample sequenced in a study of a mutant IDH1 vaccine in newly diagnosed glioma. Their cognate antigens are unknown. Sequencing was performed with immunoSEQ multiplex PCR; in TCRdb, only in-frame clones are kept and a portion is missing. The table records some 50,000 clones, about four fifths of them present only once. Noted time point: week 47, end of study. Each dose of the vaccine consisted of 300 ug of mutant IDH1 20-mer peptide, with topical imiquimod. Sample: PBMCs, taken from a glioma patient whose treatment included an IDH1 peptide vaccine. All receptors derive from a woman aged 25-40 years with glioma. Some clones in this sample may be carry-over from other donors' samples.

V usage is TRBV2 and J usage is TRBJ2-1; TRBD1 aligns across 10 bases. The CDR3 has 14 amino acids. CDR1 is SNHLY and CDR2 is FYNNEI in the germline V gene. J lost 8 bases, V lost 3 bases, and 4 bases had no gene match. CDR3 in amino acids: CASSEGQGMDEQFF. The DNA of the CDR3 is TGTGCCAGCAGTGAGGGACAGGGGATGGATGAGCAGTTCTTC.

The J gene is TRBJ1-6, the V gene TRBV2, with a possible D match to TRBD1 (5 bases). V was trimmed by 6 bases and J by 4 bases, leaving 16 bases between them. CDR3 length: 16 amino acids. Germline CDR1 SNHLY, CDR2 FYNNEI. The CDR3 DNA reads as TGTGCCAGCAGGTGGGGCCTCGACACATATAATTCACCCCTCCACTTT. It translates to CASRWGLDTYNSPLHF.

The chain links TRBV18 to TRBJ1-1, with D hard to call. CDR3 length: 15 residues. CDR1 KGHSH and CDR2 LQKENI come from the germline V gene. V lost 0 bases, J lost 1 base, and 9 bases lay in between. The CDR3 loop is CASSPPSRGNTEAFF. In DNA, the CDR3 is TGTGCCAGCTCACCACCAAGCCGTGGGAACACTGAAGCTTTCTTT.

The gene calls are TRBV9 and TRBJ2-7; the match to TRBD1 covers 7 bases. Germline loops: CDR1 SGDLS, CDR2 YYNGEE. V dropped 2 bases and J dropped 5; count of bases not matched to a gene: 4. The CDR3 consists of 13 residues. The CDR3 region is CASSVRGMNEQYF. As DNA, the CDR3 is TGTGCCAGCAGCGTCAGGGGGATGAACGAGCAGTACTTC.

V and J are TRBV29-1 and TRBJ2-7, with D possibly called TRBD1 or TRBD2 (5 bases each). V lost 2 bases and J lost 3, with 20 bases in between. The CDR3 loop spans 16 amino acids. Germline loops: CDR1 SQVTM, CDR2 ANQGSEA. The CDR3 coding sequence is TGCAGCGTTGAACTGGGAGCCGGGACGGAAAGCTACGAGCAGTACTTC. Translated, it gives CSVELGAGTESYEQYF.

V is TRBV6-4 and J is TRBJ2-7; no reliable D call. V was trimmed by 3 bases and J by 0 bases, leaving 12 bases between them. Germline V gene data show CDR1 as MRHNA and CDR2 as SNTAGT. The CDR3 runs to 15 residues. The CDR3 region has the DNA TGTGCCAGCAGTGATGGTCTCCAGACCTCCTACGAGCAGTACTTC. It specifies CASSDGLQTSYEQYF.

This clone came up a few times. V usage is TRBV5-1 and J usage is TRBJ1-5; 9 positions agree with TRBD1. Trimming at V came to 4 bases and at J to 6 bases, leaving 5 bases not matched to a gene. Per germline, CDR1 SGHRS and CDR2 YFSETQ. This CDR3 is built from 14 residues. In nucleotides, the CDR3 is TGCGCCAGCAGCCCCGGGACAGGGTCTCAGCCCCAGCATTTT. It encodes CASSPGTGSQPQHF.

This sequence joins TRBV2 and TRBJ1-5, with 7 bases aligning to TRBD1. The junction had 13 bases not matched to a gene; V was cut back by 4 bases and J by 4 bases. The CDR3 length is 17 residues. The V gene's germline CDR1 is SNHLY and CDR2 FYNNEI. Here the CDR3 DNA reads TGTGCCAGCAGTGGGGCATGGACGACAGGGCTTAATCAGCCCCAGCATTTT. Its translation: CASSGAWTTGLNQPQHF.

This clone has only one observation. This chain uses TRBV6-5 with TRBJ2-2; the D gene could be TRBD1 or TRBD2 (5 bases each). Trimming shortened V by 5 bases and J by 5 bases, and 15 bases separated the two germline ends. In germline, CDR1 is MNHEY, CDR2 SVGAGI. The CDR3 has 15 residues. The CDR3 DNA reads TGTGCCAGCAGTGCCGTTCTGGGGGTGACCGGGGAGCTGTTTTTT. Translation: CASSAVLGVTGELFF.

This sequence joins TRBV9 and TRBJ2-7, with D perhaps given as TRBD1 or TRBD2 (5 bases each). The CDR3 is 15 residues long. The V gene lost 4 bases and the J gene lost 3 bases, with 17 bases spanning the gap. The germline CDR1 and CDR2 sequences are SGDLS and YYNGEE. CDR3 DNA sequence: TGTGCCAGCAGCTTAGAGGGGACCGGACGCTACGAGCAGTACTTC. It specifies CASSLEGTGRYEQYF.

This chain connects TRBV10-3 to TRBJ2-7; 12 bases are shared with TRBD2. The CDR3 loop spans 15 amino acids. Germline V gene data show CDR1 as ENHRY and CDR2 as SYGVKD. The V segment lost 7 bases and the J segment 6 bases; nucleotides outside the gene matches: 10. The CDR3 is CAITAGLAGGGEQYF. Here the CDR3 DNA reads TGTGCCATCACCGCAGGTCTAGCGGGAGGGGGCGAGCAGTACTTC.

The rearrangement joins TRBV18 to TRBJ1-4, with D perhaps matching TRBD1 (5 bases). The V and J ends lost 0 bases and 9 bases respectively, with 11 bases between them. Germline-derived CDR1 and CDR2 are KGHSH and LQKENI. The CDR3 covers 14 residues. In nucleotides, the CDR3 is TGTGCCAGCTCACCACCCGGGGACTCGAAAAAACTGTTTTTT. Translating it yields CASSPPGDSKKLFF.

V and J are TRBV7-2 and TRBJ2-2, with 8 bases matching TRBD1. Unmatched junction bases numbered 5, after V lost 6 bases and J lost 2 bases. The CDR3 is 15 residues long. CDR1 and CDR2 from the germline V gene are SGHTA and FQGNSA. CDR3 bases: TGTGCCAGCAGAATTGACAGGGGAAACACCGGGGAGCTGTTTTTT. Protein sequence: CASRIDRGNTGELFF. The full variable domain, with the rest looked up from reference TRBV7-2 and TRBJ2-2, is GAGVSQSPSNKVTEKGKDVELRCDPISGHTALYWYRQSLGQGLEFLIYFQGNSAPDKSGLPSDRFSAERTGGSVSTLTIQRTQQEDSAVYLCASRIDRGNTGELFFGEGSRLTVL.

The sample holds one count of this clone. The chain couples TRBV19 to TRBJ1-3, with a possible D match to TRBD1 (5 bases). The ends were cut back, 5 bases at V and 4 bases at J, with 15 bases in the middle. The V gene's germline CDR1 is LNHDA and CDR2 SQIVND (reference sequence). This CDR3 is 15 amino acids long. This chain's CDR3 is CASSPSSGRGNTIYF. CDR3 sequence (DNA): TGTGCCAGTAGTCCATCATCAGGGAGGGGAAACACCATATATTTT.

CDR3 sequence reads: CASSPTGVNTEAFF. CDR3 in DNA: TGTGCCAGCTCACCGACAGGGGTGAACACTGAAGCTTTCTTT. The chain recombines TRBV18 with TRBJ1-1; 8 bases match TRBD1. The CDR3 totals 14 residues. Trimming removed 3 bases from V and 0 bases from J; junction bases left unmatched: 0. CDR1 is KGHSH, CDR2 LQKENI, per germline. Filled out from reference TRBV18 and TRBJ1-1, the complete variable domain reads NAGVMQNPRHLVRRRGQEARLRCSPMKGHSHVYWYRQLPEEGLKFMVYLQKENIIDESGMPKERFSAEFPKEGPSILRIQQVVRGDSAAYFCASSPTGVNTEAFFGQGTRLTVV.

V and J are TRBV11-3 and TRBJ2-7; TRBD2 matches at 11 bases. V lost 6 bases to trimming and J lost 6 bases; unmatched junction nucleotides: 4. The CDR3 sequence is 13 residues long. Per the germline V gene, CDR1 is SGHNT and CDR2 is YENEEA. This chain's CDR3 is CASSGLAGGEQYF. CDR3 nucleotides: TGTGCCAGCAGTGGGCTAGCGGGAGGCGAGCAGTACTTC.

A single count supports this clone. The rearrangement links TRBV7-9 to TRBJ2-7, with D maybe TRBD2 (5 bases). The CDR3 consists of 16 residues. The V end lost 4 bases, the J end lost 1 base, and 17 bases lay between the germline ends. Germline-derived CDR1 and CDR2 are SEHNR and FQNEAQ (reference sequence). The chain's CDR3 is CASSSSRGRGSYEQYF. CDR3 DNA: TGTGCCAGCAGCTCCTCGCGAGGGCGAGGTTCCTACGAGCAGTACTTC.

The chain combines TRBV30 with TRBJ2-3; 10 bases line up with TRBD1. The V gene end was trimmed by 6 bases and the J gene end by 4 bases; junction bases not matched to a gene: 7. This CDR3 contains 14 residues. Germline V CDR1 and CDR2: GTSNPN, SVGIG (reference sequence). The CDR3 DNA sequence: TGTGCCTGTTCCGGGACAGGGGTTGCAGATACGCAGTATTTT. It codes for CACSGTGVADTQYF.

J is TRBJ2-1 and V is TRBV9, with no clear D. The CDR3 loop spans 15 amino acids. CDR1 is SGDLS, CDR2 YYNGEE, per germline. V was trimmed by 0 bases and J by 2 bases, leaving 9 bases between them. The DNA of the CDR3 is TGTGCCAGCAGCGTAGTCACGGATACCTACAATGAGCAGTTCTTC. Amino acid sequence: CASSVVTDTYNEQFF.